The T cell receptor beta chain under discussion was sequenced for a study of blood T cell repertoires in COVID-19. The CDR3 has 11 residues. Trimming pared 3 bases from V and 6 bases from J, leaving 6 bases between. Germline V CDR1 and CDR2: LNHDA, SQIVND (reference sequence). Here immunoSEQ multiplex PCR was the method, and the copy in TCRdb shows in-frame clones only, minus some. The sample has 200,000 to 250,000 clones, over 80% seen once. Sequenced material: PBMCs or T cells enriched from blood (not recorded which). The TCR was taken from a young woman who had been exposed to COVID-19. The chain recombines TRBV19 with TRBJ2-7; TRBD2 is a possible D gene (5 bases). CDR3 sequence: CASSISGEQYF. The DNA of the CDR3 is TGTGCCAGTAGTATCAGCGGCGAGCAGTACTTC.